The 24 T cell receptor beta chains below were found in one sample sequenced in a study of blood T cell repertoires in COVID-19. Sequencing was performed with immunoSEQ multiplex PCR; in TCRdb, only in-frame clones are kept and a portion is missing. The repertoire holds approximately 190,000 clones, with around 84% as singletons. Specimen: peripheral blood. The receptors were gathered from a human donor in a cohort sampled during active COVID-19.

The chain couples TRBV5-1 to TRBJ2-2; 8 bases are shared with TRBD1. Germline V gives CDR1 SGHRS, CDR2 YFSETQ. J was trimmed by 1 base and V by 7 bases; bases with no gene match: 0. CDR3 length equals 13 residues. In DNA form, the CDR3 reads TGCGCCAGCGGGACAGGGAACACCGGGGAGCTGTTTTTT. It specifies CASGTGNTGELFF.

The chain uses TRBV6-1 and TRBJ2-2, with 7 bases identical to TRBD2. There are 17 residues in the CDR3. Unmatched junction bases numbered 11, after V lost 2 bases and J lost 5 bases. CDR1 MNHNS and CDR2 SASEGT come from the germline V gene. The CDR3 DNA reads TGTGCCAGCAGTGAATACCCCGGGCGGGGGAGGACCGGGGAGCTGTTTTTT. As protein: CASSEYPGRGRTGELFF.

The rearrangement uses TRBV28 and TRBJ1-4, with TRBD1 matching 7 bases. V shed 2 bases and J 5 bases; nucleotides not matched to a gene: 5. Germline V lookup: CDR1 MDHEN, CDR2 SYDVKM. This CDR3 is 15 amino acids long. CDR3 residues: CASSLSGQVNEKLFF. In DNA, the CDR3 is TGTGCCAGCAGTTTAAGTGGACAGGTGAATGAAAAACTGTTTTTT.

This clone was recorded a few times. This sequence joins TRBV28 and TRBJ1-4; D is ambiguous. The CDR3 covers 14 residues. Trimming pared 10 bases from V and 17 bases from J, leaving 29 bases between. Germline CDR1 and CDR2: MDHEN and SYDVKM. The CDR3 here is CATKGEGASLKDFF. CDR3 bases: TGTGCCACCAAGGGCGAGGGCGCTTCCCTTAAGGATTTTTTT.

The genes are TRBV3-1 (or the pseudogene TRBV3-2) and TRBJ2-1, with 8 bases matching TRBD2. J was trimmed by 8 bases and V by 6 bases; bases with no gene match: 6. This CDR3 is 13 amino acids long. The germline gives CDR1 LGHDT, CDR2 YNNKEL (reference sequence). CDR3 in DNA: TGTGCCAGCAGAAACGGGGGGGGTCATGAGCAGTTCTTC. Protein: CASRNGGGHEQFF.

This rearrangement joins TRBV6-1 to TRBJ1-5, with 8 bases matching TRBD1. The CDR3 length is 18 residues. Germline CDR1 is MNHNS and CDR2 is SASEGT. Trimming took 0 bases from V and 7 from J; bases not matched to a gene: 14. CDR3 region: CASSEARGETGVGQPQHF. CDR3 DNA sequence: TGTGCCAGCAGTGAAGCCCGCGGAGAGACAGGGGTAGGGCAGCCCCAGCATTTT.

This clone showed up just a few times. The CDR3 DNA reads as TGTGCCACCCGACAGGGAGGCTCACCCCTCCACTTT. Its translation: CATRQGGSPLHF. The chain has TRBV15 and TRBJ1-6, with TRBD1 identical over 7 bases. After removal of 8 bases from V and 10 bases from J, the junction contained 5 bases not matched to a gene. CDR1 LNHNV and CDR2 YYDKDF come from the germline V gene (reference sequence). The CDR3 is made up of 12 amino acids.

The chain has TRBV11-2 and TRBJ1-1; D is ambiguous. Germline CDR1 SGHAT, CDR2 FQNNGV. The CDR3 length is 13 residues. Trimming took 5 bases from V and 0 from J, leaving 7 bases between them. CDR3 in amino acids: CASSLRVNTEAFF. The CDR3 DNA reads TGTGCCAGCAGCCTCCGAGTGAACACTGAAGCTTTCTTT.

The chain joins TRBV19 to TRBJ1-2; 8 bases fit TRBD1. The CDR3 totals 12 residues. Germline V gene lookup returns CDR1 LNHDA and CDR2 SQIVND (reference sequence). V trimming: 8 bases; J trimming: 6 bases; junction bases outside the gene matches: 5. The CDR3 protein is CASGDRLNGYTF. The DNA for the CDR3 is TGTGCCAGTGGGGACAGGCTGAATGGCTACACCTTC.

The CDR3 here is CASSSGTKEFF. CDR3 nucleotide sequence: TGTGCCAGCAGTTCAGGGACTAAGGAGTTCTTC. The chain links TRBV12-3 or TRBV12-4 to TRBJ2-1, with 7 nucleotides matching TRBD2. After removal of 4 bases from V and 14 bases from J, the junction contained 5 bases not matched to a gene. The CDR3 has 11 residues.

This chain links TRBV7-6 with TRBJ1-3, with TRBD1 matching 9 bases. V gave up 5 bases and J gave up 0 bases; unmatched junction bases: 11. This CDR3 is built from 18 residues. CDR1 and CDR2 (germline): SGHVS, FNYEAQ. The CDR3 region has the DNA TGTGCCAGCAGCATACAGGGGGCCGGTGTTCGCTCTGGAAACACCATATATTTT. Its protein is CASSIQGAGVRSGNTIYF. The whole variable domain, filled in from reference TRBV7-6 and TRBJ1-3, reads GAGVSQSPRYKVTKRGQDVALRCDPISGHVSLYWYRQALGQGPEFLTYFNYEAQQDKSGLPNDRFSAERPEGSISTLTIQRTEQRDSAMYRCASSIQGAGVRSGNTIYFGEGSWLTVV.

The chain recombines TRBV18 with TRBJ2-1; the match to TRBD2 covers 12 bases. Germline CDR1 reads KGHSH; CDR2 reads LQKENI. The CDR3 sequence is 15 residues long. The V gene end was trimmed by 3 bases and the J gene end by 3 bases; junction bases not matched to a gene: 0. CDR3 nucleotides: TGTGCCAGCTCACCGACTAGCGGGAGCTACAATGAGCAGTTCTTC. Protein product: CASSPTSGSYNEQFF.

The CDR3 coding sequence is TGTGCCAGCAGCATCAGACAGGGCGATTCACCCCTCCACTTT. It encodes CASSIRQGDSPLHF. The chain employs TRBV5-6 and TRBJ1-6; TRBD1 matches at 7 bases. The CDR3 covers 14 residues. Germline V gene sequence: CDR1 SGHDT, CDR2 YYEEEE. The ends lost 4 bases at V and 8 bases at J; junction bases unmatched: 6.

The chain uses TRBV10-3 and TRBJ1-2; 7 nucleotides align to TRBD1. This CDR3 is built from 15 residues. Losses at the gene ends were 10 bases for V and 0 bases for J; bases not matched to a gene: 11. Germline CDR1 ENHRY, CDR2 SYGVKD. This CDR3 is CASRQGPIPNYGYTF. The DNA of the CDR3 is TGTGCCAGCCGACAGGGCCCGATTCCTAACTATGGCTACACCTTC.

The rearrangement uses TRBV20-1 and TRBJ1-5, with no clear D. The CDR3 contains 14 residues. The V gene's germline CDR1 is DFQATT and CDR2 SNEGSKA (reference sequence). V was trimmed by 3 bases and J by 7 bases, leaving 16 bases between them. The CDR3 reads CSASIGSVSQPQHF. The DNA for the CDR3 is TGCAGTGCTAGTATAGGGAGTGTTTCCCAGCCCCAGCATTTT.

This chain joins TRBV2 and TRBJ1-2; weak D call: TRBD1 (5 bases). In germline, CDR1 is SNHLY, CDR2 FYNNEI. V was pared by 7 bases and J by 0 bases, with 12 bases between. The CDR3 is 14 residues long. The CDR3 loop is CASTGQGPNYGYTF. The CDR3 region has the DNA TGTGCCAGCACTGGACAAGGGCCTAACTATGGCTACACCTTC.

The chain has TRBV7-2 and TRBJ1-2; D gene uncertain. The germline gives CDR1 SGHTA, CDR2 FQGNSA. V was clipped by 5 bases and J by 7 bases, with 14 bases between them. The CDR3 is 13 residues long. The DNA for the CDR3 is TGTGCCAGCAGCGCCACAGTTAGTGGTGGCTACACCTTC. It specifies CASSATVSGGYTF.

This clone was detected a few times. The sample has other DNA sequences that encode this CDR3 too. The rearrangement joins TRBV5-1 to TRBJ1-3; tentative D call: TRBD1 (5 bases). Per the germline V gene, CDR1 is SGHRS and CDR2 is YFSETQ. There are 14 residues in the CDR3. V was clipped by 4 bases and J by 4 bases, with 12 bases between them. The CDR3 loop is CASSLGASGNTIYF. The DNA of the CDR3 is TGCGCCAGCAGCCTAGGGGCCTCCGGAAACACCATATATTTT.

V and J are TRBV10-1 and TRBJ2-5, with 10 positions matching TRBD2. From germline, CDR1 is WNHNN and CDR2 SYGVQD (reference sequence). The CDR3 sequence is 16 residues long. The V segment lost 6 bases and the J segment 3 bases; nucleotides outside the gene matches: 10. Here the CDR3 reads CASRAPPLAGEETQYF. The CDR3 DNA follows: TGCGCCAGCAGAGCTCCTCCCCTAGCGGGGGAAGAGACCCAGTACTTC.

The chain combines TRBV7-9 with TRBJ2-1; tentative D call: TRBD1 (5 bases). This CDR3 comprises 14 residues. Germline V CDR1 and CDR2: SEHNR, FQNEAQ (reference sequence). The V and J ends lost 4 bases and 9 bases respectively, with 16 bases between them. In DNA, the CDR3 is TGTGCCAGCAGCTCACGTAACAGGATTGGTGAGCAGTTCTTC. This gives the protein CASSSRNRIGEQFF.

The V call is TRBV28, the J call TRBJ1-2; possibly TRBD1 for D (5 bases). V was clipped by 6 bases and J by 4 bases, with 12 bases between them. The CDR3 is 13 residues long. CDR1 MDHEN and CDR2 SYDVKM come from the germline V gene. The CDR3 protein is CASREGPGYGYTF. The CDR3 nucleotides read TGTGCCAGCAGGGAGGGGCCAGGCTATGGCTACACCTTC.

This clone occurred once. The chain couples TRBV5-1 to TRBJ1-2; TRBD1 matches at 7 bases. The CDR3 contains 16 residues. The V gene's germline CDR1 is SGHRS and CDR2 YFSETQ. Trimming cost V 0 bases and J 9 bases; bases outside gene matches: 14. CDR3 DNA sequence: TGCGCCAGCAGCTTGGCCCTAGGACAGGCGGCCGGTAGCTACACCTTC. Its protein is CASSLALGQAAGSYTF.

The chain has TRBV19 and TRBJ2-1, with TRBD1 as a possible D gene (6 bases). Germline V CDR1 and CDR2: LNHDA, SQIVND (reference sequence). The CDR3 spans 14 residues. The ends were cut back, 6 bases at V and 6 bases at J, with 15 bases in the middle. CDR3 loop: CASRLRGIVNEQFF. The CDR3 nucleotides read TGTGCCAGTAGACTTAGGGGGATTGTCAATGAGCAGTTCTTC.

The rearrangement links TRBV5-1 to TRBJ1-6; 11 bases agree with TRBD1. Losses at the gene ends were 4 bases for V and 10 bases for J; bases not matched to a gene: 10. This CDR3 region has 16 residues. Germline V gene lookup returns CDR1 SGHRS and CDR2 YFSETQ. CDR3 residues: CASSPQPGQGGSPLHF. The CDR3 DNA sequence: TGCGCCAGCAGCCCCCAACCGGGACAGGGGGGCTCACCCCTCCACTTT.